The next 27 T cell receptor beta chains were all read from a single sample in a study of shared clonotypes between healthy human individuals. Naive CD8 isolation took CD45RO-negative cells positively selected for CCR7 and excluded terminally differentiated effector memory CD45RA+ cells. The table came from immunoSEQ multiplex PCR; TCRdb's copy has only in-frame clones and leaves some out. The sample consists of about 800,000 clones, 90% to 97% of them appearing once. The sequencing sample was made of naive CD8+ T cells sorted from blood. Every receptor here comes from a man aged 25 to 40 in good health.

This clone showed up just once. The V and J genes are TRBV5-1 and TRBJ2-1, with 8 nucleotides matching TRBD2. The V gene's germline CDR1 is SGHRS and CDR2 YFSETQ. CDR3 length: 15 residues. V dropped 4 bases and J dropped 3; count of bases not matched to a gene: 6. In DNA form, the CDR3 reads TGCGCCAGCAGCAGCAGCGGGGGTTTCTACAATGAGCAGTTCTTC. This encodes CASSSSGGFYNEQFF.

This chain connects TRBV6-5 to TRBJ2-7; TRBD1 agrees at 7 bases. This CDR3 contains 15 residues. V lost 7 bases, J lost 0 bases, and 9 bases stayed unmatched. From germline, CDR1 is MNHEY and CDR2 SVGAGI. The CDR3 nucleotides are TGTGCCAGCAACCCGACAGGGACCCTCTCCTACGAGCAGTACTTC. Its translation: CASNPTGTLSYEQYF.

The chain recombines TRBV29-1 with TRBJ2-7; possible D gene TRBD2, 5 bases. There are 12 residues in the CDR3. V dropped 1 base and J dropped 6 bases, with 10 bases sitting between them. Per the germline V gene, CDR1 is SQVTM and CDR2 is ANQGSEA. Here the CDR3 reads CSVEGGSAEQYF. The DNA of the CDR3 is TGCAGCGTTGAAGGGGGTAGCGCCGAGCAGTACTTC.

Note on this clone: Other nucleotide sequences in the sample specify the same CDR3. The V call is TRBV14, the J call TRBJ2-7; TRBD2 agrees at 13 bases. The CDR3 is made up of 15 amino acids. V lost 1 base to trimming and J lost 3 bases; unmatched junction nucleotides: 0. Per germline, CDR1 SGHDN and CDR2 FVKESK. CDR3 sequence reads: CASSQGTSGSYEQYF. Written as DNA, the CDR3 is TGTGCCAGCAGCCAAGGGACTAGCGGGAGCTACGAGCAGTACTTC.

J is TRBJ2-7 and V is TRBV11-2; possibly TRBD1 for D (6 bases). Per the germline V gene, CDR1 is SGHAT and CDR2 is FQNNGV. This CDR3 is built from 13 residues. The V end lost 8 bases, the J end lost 0 bases, and 11 bases lay between the germline ends. The CDR3: CASGRGSSYEQYF. The CDR3 nucleotides read TGTGCCAGCGGTAGGGGGAGCTCCTACGAGCAGTACTTC.

The chain couples TRBV5-6 to TRBJ1-4; 7 nucleotides match TRBD1. V gave up 4 bases and J gave up 0 bases; unmatched junction bases: 0. The CDR3 extends over 14 amino acids. Germline values: CDR1 SGHDT, CDR2 YYEEEE. DNA for the CDR3: TGTGCCAGCAGCCAGGGGGCAACTAATGAAAAACTGTTTTTT. Its translation is CASSQGATNEKLFF.

The chain joins TRBV9 to TRBJ2-7; weak D call: TRBD1 (5 bases). The germline gives CDR1 SGDLS, CDR2 YYNGEE. V lost 0 bases, J lost 0 bases, and 7 bases lay in between. This CDR3 spans 14 amino acids. Written as DNA, the CDR3 is TGTGCCAGCAGCGTAGGACAGATCTCCTACGAGCAGTACTTC. It is translated as CASSVGQISYEQYF.

CDR3 nucleotides: TGTGCCAGCAGCCAAGTCTTCCGACTGCAGGAGCAGTACTTC. Its translation is CASSQVFRLQEQYF. The chain has TRBV14 and TRBJ2-7; no definite D call. Per the germline V gene, CDR1 is SGHDN and CDR2 is FVKESK. Trimming pared 1 base from V and 7 bases from J, leaving 14 bases between. This CDR3 contains 14 residues. The full variable domain, in which reference TRBV14 and TRBJ2-7 provide the parts outside the CDR3, is EAGVTQFPSHSVIEKGQTVTLRCDPISGHDNLYWYRRVMGKEIKFLLHFVKESKQDESGMPNNRFLAERTGGTYSTLKVQPAELEDSGVYFCASSQVFRLQEQYFGPGTRLTVT.

The J gene is TRBJ2-2, the V gene TRBV29-1; a possible D gene is TRBD2 (5 bases). Trimming cost V 7 bases and J 7 bases, with 10 bases left between them. CDR3 size: 11 residues. CDR1 and CDR2 from the germline V gene are SQVTM and ANQGSEA. In nucleotides, the CDR3 is TGCAGCGGGATTAGCGTCGGGGAGCTGTTTTTT. Amino acids: CSGISVGELFF.

The V and J genes are TRBV7-2 and TRBJ2-5; 11 nucleotides match TRBD2. This CDR3 comprises 15 residues. Trimming removed 5 bases from V and 10 bases from J; junction bases left unmatched: 12. In germline, CDR1 is SGHTA, CDR2 FQGNSA. The CDR3 reads CASSVIGSSGRSQYF. CDR3 sequence (DNA): TGTGCCAGCAGCGTAATAGGGTCTAGCGGGAGGAGCCAGTACTTC. The entire variable domain, with the rest obtained from reference TRBV7-2 and TRBJ2-5, is as follows: GAGVSQSPSNKVTEKGKDVELRCDPISGHTALYWYRQSLGQGLEFLIYFQGNSAPDKSGLPSDRFSAERTGGSVSTLTIQRTQQEDSAVYLCASSVIGSSGRSQYFGPGTRLLVL.

This chain uses TRBV29-1 with TRBJ2-5; the D is unclear. The CDR3 has 11 residues. The V end lost 2 bases, the J end lost 3 bases, and 4 bases lay between the germline ends. Germline-derived CDR1 and CDR2 are SQVTM and ANQGSEA. DNA for the CDR3: TGCAGCGTTGAAAATGAAGAGACCCAGTACTTC. Translated: CSVENEETQYF. Full variable domain (missing parts from reference TRBV29-1 and TRBJ2-5): SAVISQKPSRDICQRGTSLTIQCQVDSQVTMMFWYRQQPGQSLTLIATANQGSEATYESGFVIDKFPISRPNLTFSTLTVSNMSPEDSSIYLCSVENEETQYFGPGTRLLVL.

The chain combines TRBV11-2 with TRBJ1-2; 9 positions agree with TRBD1. The CDR3 has 15 amino acids. The V and J ends lost 4 bases and 5 bases, in that order; junction bases with no gene match: 8. Germline CDR1 and CDR2: SGHAT and FQNNGV. DNA of the CDR3: TGTGCCAGCAGCTCCCATCTCGGGACAGGGTATGGCTACACCTTC. Its protein is CASSSHLGTGYGYTF.

This clone was picked up one time. The rearrangement uses TRBV15 and TRBJ1-5; TRBD1 is a possible D gene (5 bases). The germline CDR1 and CDR2 sequences are LNHNV and YYDKDF (reference sequence). The CDR3 sequence is 15 residues long. The V and J ends lost 6 bases and 2 bases respectively, with 14 bases between them. CDR3 region: CATRGGRARNQPQHF. CDR3 sequence (DNA): TGTGCCACCAGGGGGGGTCGAGCTCGCAATCAGCCCCAGCATTTT.

This chain uses TRBV5-1 with TRBJ2-1, with D perhaps TRBD1 or TRBD2 (6 bases each). The CDR3 is 16 amino acids. Per the germline V gene, CDR1 is SGHRS and CDR2 is YFSETQ. Between the trimmed V and J ends, which lost 4 bases and 8 bases, there was a span of 22 bases. This chain's CDR3 is CASSERGVPLVDEQFF. The CDR3 nucleotides read TGCGCCAGCAGCGAAAGGGGGGTACCCTTGGTCGATGAGCAGTTCTTC.

The chain joins TRBV28 to TRBJ2-2, with D maybe TRBD1 (5 bases). V lost 10 bases and J lost 0, with 9 bases in between. In germline, CDR1 is MDHEN, CDR2 SYDVKM. The CDR3 totals 13 residues. The CDR3 nucleotides read TGTGCCACCACAGGCACGAACACCGGGGAGCTGTTTTTT. Its translation is CATTGTNTGELFF. The full variable domain, in which reference TRBV28 and TRBJ2-2 provide the parts outside the CDR3, is DVKVTQSSRYLVKRTGEKVFLECVQDMDHENMFWYRQDPGLGLRLIYFSYDVKMKEKGDIPEGYSVSREKKERFSLILESASTNQTSMYLCATTGTNTGELFFGEGSRLTVL.

Comments on this clone: One junction end disagrees with the germline gene, perhaps due to a read error. The CDR3 coding sequence is TGTGCTAGCAGCCTTGGGAGGGGGGCAGCCTACGAGCAGTACTTC. This gives the protein CASSLGRGAAYEQYF. The chain carries TRBV7-7 and TRBJ2-7, with D perhaps matching TRBD2 (7 bases). The length of the CDR3 is 15 residues. Per germline, CDR1 SSHAT and CDR2 FNYEAQ (reference sequence). Drawing the rest from reference TRBV7-7 and TRBJ2-7, the complete variable domain is GAGVSQSPRYKVTKRGQDVTLRCDPISSHATLYWYQQALGQGPEFLTYFNYEAQPDKSGLPSDRFSAERPEGSISTLTIQRTEQRDSAMYRCASSLGRGAAYEQYFGPGTRLTVT.

The V and J genes are TRBV6-5 and TRBJ2-7, with 8 bases fitting TRBD2. This CDR3 contains 13 residues. The ends lost 0 bases at V and 10 bases at J; junction bases unmatched: 5. Germline CDR1 is MNHEY and CDR2 is SVGAGI. In nucleotides, the CDR3 is TGTGCCAGCAGTTACTCGACTAGCGTGGGCCAGTACTTC. Translating gives CASSYSTSVGQYF.

V is TRBV6-4 and J is TRBJ1-2, with a tentative D call TRBD1 (5 bases). V gave up 2 bases and J gave up 7 bases, with 14 bases separating them. This CDR3 is built from 14 residues. Germline CDR1 MRHNA, CDR2 SNTAGT. CDR3 sequence (DNA): TGTGCCAGCAGTGACAAGCTACAGGTCAGTGGCTACACCTTC. Amino acids: CASSDKLQVSGYTF.

V gene TRBV29-1 combines with J gene TRBJ2-2; D is perhaps TRBD1 (5 bases). The CDR3 is 16 residues long. V dropped 5 bases and J dropped 6 bases, with 22 bases sitting between them. Germline loops: CDR1 SQVTM, CDR2 ANQGSEA. CDR3 amino acids: CSVIPQGSALAGELFF. As DNA, the CDR3 is TGCAGCGTTATTCCCCAGGGATCTGCCCTAGCCGGGGAGCTGTTTTTT.

V gene TRBV25-1 combines with J gene TRBJ2-5; D uncertain. Germline V gene sequence: CDR1 MGHDK, CDR2 SYGVNS. V lost 6 bases, J lost 1 base, and 9 bases lay in between. The length of the CDR3 is 13 residues. In nucleotides, the CDR3 is TGTGCCAGCAGACCGGACGTCCAAGAGACCCAGTACTTC. Translating it yields CASRPDVQETQYF.

This rearrangement joins TRBV15 to TRBJ2-7; tentative D call: TRBD2 (6 bases). V lost 2 bases and J lost 3, with 14 bases in between. This CDR3 region has 15 residues. Germline assignment: CDR1 LNHNV and CDR2 YYDKDF (reference sequence). CDR3 nucleotide sequence: TGTGCCACCAGCAGAAAGGAGGAGGGCTACTACGAGCAGTACTTC. Its protein product is CATSRKEEGYYEQYF.

The table lists this clone with a few counts. The chain joins TRBV29-1 to TRBJ2-7, with a tentative D call TRBD2 (5 bases). V was pared by 3 bases and J by 7 bases, with 25 bases between. Germline V lookup: CDR1 SQVTM, CDR2 ANQGSEA. The CDR3 sequence is 16 residues long. The CDR3 region has the DNA TGCAGCGTTGAGGGTCCTTCTACTAGGGCTCCTAGGGAGCAGTACTTC. It translates to CSVEGPSTRAPREQYF.

Note on this clone: Germline and junction disagree at one end, which may indicate a read error. The chain uses TRBV19 and TRBJ1-5; D possibly corresponds to TRBD1 (6 bases). The CDR3 has 12 residues. Germline values: CDR1 LNHDA, CDR2 SQIVND (reference sequence). The CDR3 bases are TGTGCCAGTAGGATAGGGGGTCAGCCCCAGCATTTT. Protein: CASRIGGQPQHF.

The chain recombines TRBV9 with TRBJ2-4, with D unclear. The germline gives CDR1 SGDLS, CDR2 YYNGEE. CDR3 size: 16 residues. Trimming stripped 4 bases from V and 8 bases from J, with 22 bases between. CDR3 sequence (DNA): TGTGCCAGCAGCCCCGAACAGTTAGGTACAGTCCACATTCAGTACTTC. It codes for CASSPEQLGTVHIQYF.

J is TRBJ1-3 and V is TRBV28; D unresolved. The CDR3 covers 11 residues. CDR1 and CDR2 (germline): MDHEN, SYDVKM. V lost 6 bases, J lost 4 bases, and 4 bases lay in between. The DNA for the CDR3 is TGTGCCAGCAGAGGAGGAAACACCATATATTTT. It specifies CASRGGNTIYF.

The chain combines TRBV6-6 with TRBJ2-1; either TRBD1 or TRBD2 may supply D (5 bases each). The germline V gene encodes CDR1 MNHNY and CDR2 SVGAGI (reference sequence). The length of the CDR3 is 14 residues. With 6 bases removed from V and 4 bases from J, the gap between germline ends came to 13 bases. The CDR3: CASSPTGRYNEQFF. DNA for the CDR3: TGTGCCAGCAGCCCCACGGGGCGATACAATGAGCAGTTCTTC.

This sequence joins TRBV27 and TRBJ2-3, with 7 bases that match TRBD1. This CDR3 region has 14 residues. The junction had 4 bases not matched to a gene; V was cut back by 5 bases and J by 2 bases. From germline, CDR1 is MNHEY and CDR2 SMNVEV (reference sequence). The CDR3 protein is CASSQQGFTDTQYF. The CDR3 DNA is TGTGCCAGCAGTCAACAGGGGTTCACAGATACGCAGTATTTT.